The 15 T cell receptor beta chains below all came from one sample that was sequenced in a study of T cell responses to AZD1222 COVID-19 vaccine. Sequenced by immunoSEQ multiplex PCR; TCRdb stores in-frame clones only, minus some. The data hold approximately 150,000 clones, with roughly 94% observed a single time. This sample comprised peripheral blood, obtained on day 0 of AZD1222 vaccination. The source is an adult in good health.

V and J are TRBV7-2 and TRBJ1-3, with TRBD1 as a possible D gene (6 bases). The CDR3 runs to 13 residues. The ends were cut back, 4 bases at V and 4 bases at J, with 8 bases in the middle. Germline lookup yields CDR1 SGHTA and CDR2 FQGNSA. The CDR3 spells CASSSGVGNTIYF. In nucleotides, the CDR3 is TGTGCCAGCAGCTCAGGGGTCGGAAACACCATATATTTT.

The rearrangement joins TRBV4-1 to TRBJ1-3; D gene uncertain. The CDR3 totals 17 residues. V was pared by 1 base and J by 2 bases, with 15 bases between. Per germline, CDR1 MGHRA and CDR2 YSYEKL. The CDR3 DNA reads as TGCGCCAGCAGCCAAGTGTCCTTACTAATGGCTGGAAACACCATATATTTT. It encodes CASSQVSLLMAGNTIYF.

V is TRBV4-3 and J is TRBJ1-4; D gene unclear. Looked up from germline, CDR1 is LGHNA and CDR2 is YSLEER. This CDR3 has 17 residues. Trimming removed 0 bases at V and 0 bases at J, with 11 bases between. CDR3 in amino acids: CASSQDLGVATNEKLFF. Here the CDR3 DNA reads TGCGCCAGCAGCCAAGACCTGGGCGTGGCAACTAATGAAAAACTGTTTTTT.

About this clone itself: One end of the junction fails to match germline, which may point to a read error. V and J are TRBV25-1 and TRBJ1-2, with 7 bases that match TRBD1. CDR1 is MGHDK and CDR2 is SYGVNS in the germline V gene. This CDR3 spans 15 amino acids. CDR3 amino acids: CASSDSRQGNDGYTF. As DNA, the CDR3 is TGTGCCAGCAGTGATTCCAGACAGGGTAACGATGGCTACACCTTC.

V and J are TRBV6-4 and TRBJ2-7; 11 bases map to TRBD2. The CDR3 length is 17 residues. V was pared by 2 bases and J by 0 bases, with 6 bases of the junction left unmatched. Germline loops: CDR1 MRHNA, CDR2 SNTAGT. The CDR3 is CASSDTSSGGPSYEQYV. In nucleotides, the CDR3 is TGTGCCAGCAGTGACACCTCTAGCGGGGGGCCCTCCTACGAGCAGTACGTC.

This rearrangement joins TRBV6-5 to TRBJ2-1, with 11 positions matching TRBD2. After removal of 5 bases from V and 3 bases from J, the junction contained 3 bases not matched to a gene. The germline gives CDR1 MNHEY, CDR2 SVGAGI. This CDR3 region has 15 residues. The CDR3 DNA is TGTGCCAGCAGTCCACTAGCGGGGGACTACAATGAGCAGTTCTTC. Translating gives CASSPLAGDYNEQFF.

V usage is TRBV27 and J usage is TRBJ1-5; D gene ambiguous. The CDR3 consists of 15 residues. Germline CDR1 reads MNHEY; CDR2 reads SMNVEV (reference sequence). Trimming shortened V by 8 bases and J by 0 bases, and 14 bases separated the two germline ends. DNA for the CDR3: TGTGCCAGCGGGGATACCAAATATAGCAATCAGCCCCAGCATTTT. It is translated as CASGDTKYSNQPQHF.

The V and J genes are TRBV21-1 and TRBJ2-5; TRBD1, the table's D call, lacks a check against the DNA. TRBV21-1 is a pseudogene. The CDR3 length is 15 residues. The CDR3 protein is CASSAWDRGLETQYF. The DNA for the CDR3 is TGTGCCAGCAGCGCCTGGGACAGGGGTTTGGAGACCCAGTACTTC.

The rearrangement uses TRBV7-8 and TRBJ2-1; TRBD2 matches at 13 bases. Germline V gene sequence: CDR1 SGHVS, CDR2 FQNEAQ. CDR3 length: 15 residues. Trimming removed 0 bases from V and 10 bases from J; junction bases left unmatched: 3. This CDR3 reads CASSLALAGGREQFF. CDR3 sequence (DNA): TGTGCCAGCAGCTTAGCACTAGCGGGGGGGCGGGAGCAGTTCTTC. Filled out from reference TRBV7-8 and TRBJ2-1, the complete variable domain reads GAGVSQSPRYKVAKRGQDVALRCDPISGHVSLFWYQQALGQGPEFLTYFQNEAQLDKSGLPSDRFFAERPEGSVSTLKIQRTQQEDSAVYLCASSLALAGGREQFFGPGTRLTVL.

Worth noting for this clone: In the same sample, other DNA sequences code for this CDR3. This sequence joins TRBV6-5 and TRBJ1-6; 8 bases map to TRBD1. CDR1 is MNHEY and CDR2 is SVGAGI in the germline V gene. This CDR3 has 15 residues. V lost 3 bases and J lost 6; bases outside the gene matches: 4. In nucleotides, the CDR3 is TGTGCCAGCAGTTATGGACAGGGAGGTAATTCACCCCTCCACTTT. This gives the protein CASSYGQGGNSPLHF.

The J gene is TRBJ2-3, the V gene TRBV7-2; possible D gene TRBD2, 5 bases. Trimming removed 0 bases at V and 3 bases at J, with 16 bases between. CDR3 length equals 17 residues. Per germline, CDR1 SGHTA and CDR2 FQGNSA. CDR3 in DNA: TGTGCCAGCAGCTTAGCAAGGCTCCTAGCAGGTACAGATACGCAGTATTTT. It codes for CASSLARLLAGTDTQYF.

The chain couples TRBV10-3 to TRBJ1-2; 8 nucleotides align to TRBD1. Germline V gene lookup returns CDR1 ENHRY and CDR2 SYGVKD. The CDR3 extends over 15 amino acids. J gave up 6 bases and V 4 bases, and 10 bases lay outside the gene matches. The CDR3 loop is CAISGRPGGVDGYTF. The CDR3 DNA is TGTGCCATCAGTGGTCGGCCAGGGGGCGTCGATGGCTACACCTTC.

The rearrangement uses TRBV24-1 and TRBJ1-6, with D unresolved. This CDR3 has 14 residues. The germline gives CDR1 KGHDR, CDR2 SFDVKD. V was trimmed by 7 bases and J by 9 bases, leaving 15 bases between them. In DNA, the CDR3 is TGTGCCACCAGATTCCAGGCGGAGGGTTCACCCCTCCACTTT. The encoded protein is CATRFQAEGSPLHF.

The chain has TRBV27 and TRBJ1-6; D not resolved. Germline V gives CDR1 MNHEY, CDR2 SMNVEV (reference sequence). CDR3 size: 14 residues. V lost 3 bases, J lost 4 bases, and 7 bases lay in between. The chain's CDR3 is CASSFVGYNSPLHF. In nucleotides, the CDR3 is TGTGCCAGCAGTTTTGTAGGGTATAATTCACCCCTCCACTTT.

J is TRBJ2-7 and V is TRBV6-5, with 10 positions matching TRBD1. J lost 4 bases, V lost 5 bases, and 8 bases had no gene match. In germline, CDR1 is MNHEY, CDR2 SVGAGI. The CDR3 loop spans 15 amino acids. The CDR3 loop is CASSQRDRGPYEQYV. DNA of the CDR3: TGTGCCAGCAGTCAACGGGACAGGGGACCTTACGAGCAGTACGTC.